The 21 T cell receptor beta chains reported below all come from one sample, sequenced in a study of PD-1 blockade in classical Hodgkin lymphoma. Time point here: cycle 4 day 1 (C4D1), after more than 5 weeks of nivolumab. Patients all relapsed after autologous stem cell transplantation, and there was variation in brentuximab vedotin exposure. Generated by immunoSEQ multiplex PCR, the TCRdb table keeps only in-frame clones and is missing some. The table has tens of thousands of clones, roughly 73% seen once. The sequencing used peripheral blood mononuclear cells (PBMCs), collected before the fourth cycle of nivolumab. These receptors all stem from a human donor with classical Hodgkin lymphoma.

The gene calls are TRBV11-3 and TRBJ2-2, with 11 positions matching TRBD2. The length of the CDR3 is 16 residues. The V and J ends lost 5 bases and 1 base, in that order; junction bases with no gene match: 3. CDR1 and CDR2 (germline): SGHNT, YENEEA. The CDR3 protein is CASSRSGGVNTGELFF. In DNA form, the CDR3 reads TGTGCCAGCAGCCGTAGCGGGGGGGTGAACACCGGGGAGCTGTTTTTT.

The chain combines TRBV6-6 with TRBJ1-5; D might be TRBD1 (5 bases). This CDR3 comprises 13 residues. The germline V and J ends were trimmed by 8 bases and 0 bases, with 8 bases remaining between them. Germline V gene lookup returns CDR1 MNHNY and CDR2 SVGAGI (reference sequence). Here the CDR3 DNA reads TGTGCCAGCGTCGACAGTAGCAATCAGCCCCAGCATTTT. It translates to CASVDSSNQPQHF.

This clone appeared a single time. The rearrangement joins TRBV14 to TRBJ1-1; 7 bases fit TRBD1. The length of the CDR3 is 15 residues. The germline V gene encodes CDR1 SGHDN and CDR2 FVKESK. After removal of 1 base from V and 2 bases from J, the junction contained 4 bases not matched to a gene. The CDR3 DNA is TGTGCCAGCAGCCAAGTCGCAGGGGGAAACACTGAAGCTTTCTTT. As protein: CASSQVAGGNTEAFF.

The J gene is TRBJ1-5, the V gene TRBV18; D is perhaps TRBD1 (6 bases). The CDR3 has 16 amino acids. Germline V lookup: CDR1 KGHSH, CDR2 LQKENI. The V end lost 6 bases, the J end lost 2 bases, and 17 bases lay between the germline ends. In DNA form, the CDR3 reads TGTGCCAGCTCTCCGCAGGGGCTAATGGGCAATCAGCCCCAGCATTTT. Its translation is CASSPQGLMGNQPQHF.

The table lists this clone with many counts. V usage is TRBV6-6 and J usage is TRBJ2-3; D may be TRBD1 or TRBD2 (5 bases each). The V gene's germline CDR1 is MNHNY and CDR2 SVGAGI (reference sequence). V was shortened by 5 bases and J by 6 bases, with 15 bases between the two germline ends. The CDR3 loop spans 14 amino acids. CDR3 sequence: CASSPGTPADTQYF. In DNA form, the CDR3 reads TGTGCCAGCAGTCCCGGGACCCCGGCGGATACGCAGTATTTT.

The gene calls are TRBV5-8 and TRBJ1-2; TRBD1 agrees at 7 bases. J was trimmed by 3 bases and V by 5 bases; bases with no gene match: 4. Germline V CDR1 and CDR2: SGHTS, YDEGEE. The CDR3 length is 13 residues. The CDR3 is CASRGQSYYGYTF. For the CDR3, the DNA is TGTGCCAGCAGGGGACAGAGCTACTATGGCTACACCTTC.

This chain uses TRBV19 with TRBJ1-2; D is ambiguous. The CDR3 runs to 15 residues. Between the trimmed V and J ends, which lost 2 bases and 3 bases, there was a span of 13 bases. Germline loops: CDR1 LNHDA, CDR2 SQIVND (reference sequence). Here the CDR3 reads CASSITRRTYYGYTF. The CDR3 DNA sequence: TGTGCCAGTAGTATAACAAGAAGGACCTACTATGGCTACACCTTC.

The V and J genes are TRBV4-3 and TRBJ2-1, with D unresolved. Per the germline V gene, CDR1 is LGHNA and CDR2 is YSLEER. This CDR3 is built from 13 residues. V was pared by 1 base and J by 9 bases, with 10 bases between. The CDR3 loop is CASSQVVWSEQFF. The CDR3 DNA reads TGCGCCAGCAGCCAAGTGGTATGGAGTGAGCAGTTCTTC.

The chain has TRBV16 and TRBJ2-5; D gene ambiguous. The V end lost 4 bases, the J end lost 1 base, and 1 base lay between the germline ends. CDR3 length: 11 residues. Germline-derived CDR1 and CDR2 are KGHSY and FQNENV. CDR3 in DNA: TGTGCCAGCAGCCTCCAAGAGACCCAGTACTTC. As protein: CASSLQETQYF.

The J gene is TRBJ2-2, the V gene TRBV4-2; the D is unclear. Looked up from germline, CDR1 is LGHNA and CDR2 is YNFKEQ. The length of the CDR3 is 14 residues. Trimming removed 0 bases at V and 6 bases at J, with 8 bases between. In nucleotides, the CDR3 is TGTGCCAGCAGCCAAGATTCTACAGCCGGGGAGCTGTTTTTT. It yields the protein CASSQDSTAGELFF.

A remark on this clone: Other DNA sequences in the same sample also yield this CDR3. The rearrangement links TRBV18 to TRBJ1-1; D is unresolved. Deletions cut 6 bases from V and 0 bases from J, with 8 bases between. The CDR3 contains 13 residues. Germline lookup yields CDR1 KGHSH and CDR2 LQKENI. The CDR3 DNA sequence: TGTGCCAGCTCCCTCAACATGAACACTGAAGCTTTCTTT. It codes for CASSLNMNTEAFF.

V is TRBV5-1 and J is TRBJ2-5; 9 bases match TRBD1. With 0 bases clipped from V and 6 bases from J, the junction kept 3 bases outside the gene matches. CDR3 length: 14 residues. Germline lookup yields CDR1 SGHRS and CDR2 YFSETQ. CDR3 in amino acids: CASSLEQGAKTQYF. The CDR3 DNA follows: TGCGCCAGCAGCTTGGAACAGGGGGCGAAGACCCAGTACTTC.

V is TRBV7-3 and J is TRBJ1-2, with a weak D call TRBD1 (5 bases). CDR1 is SGHTA, CDR2 FQGTGA, per germline. CDR3 size: 13 residues. V was trimmed by 5 bases and J by 2 bases, leaving 9 bases between them. This CDR3 is CASSPQENYGYTF. The CDR3 nucleotides read TGTGCCAGCAGCCCACAGGAAAACTATGGCTACACCTTC.

This clone appeared once. The V gene is TRBV7-2, the J gene TRBJ1-6; D is uncertain. The CDR3 has 17 amino acids. The germline V gene has CDR1 SGHTA and CDR2 FQGNSA. Between the trimmed V and J ends, which lost 5 bases and 4 bases, there was a span of 18 bases. The CDR3 loop reads CASSPGGPVTYNSPLHF. The CDR3 DNA is TGTGCCAGCAGCCCAGGAGGTCCAGTGACTTATAATTCACCCCTCCACTTT.

The chain uses TRBV5-5 and TRBJ1-6, with a weak D call TRBD1 (5 bases). Germline V gene sequence: CDR1 SGHKS, CDR2 YYEKEE (reference sequence). The V gene lost 6 bases and the J gene lost 9 bases, with 16 bases spanning the gap. The CDR3 sequence is 14 residues long. The CDR3 bases are TGTGCCAGCACCAATGATGGGGGAGTTTCACCCCTCCACTTT. Amino acid sequence: CASTNDGGVSPLHF.

As to this clone: Compared with germline, one end of the junction differs, possibly owing to a read error. The chain carries TRBV2 and TRBJ1-2, with a possible D match to TRBD1 (5 bases). CDR1 is SNHLY and CDR2 is FYNNEI in the germline V gene. This CDR3 is 13 amino acids long. The CDR3 region is CGTSNTRQPPGSF. Here the CDR3 DNA reads TGTGGCACCAGCAATACCAGACAGCCCCCTGGATCCTTC.

This clone was recorded once. The V call is TRBV20-1, the J call TRBJ1-2, with 7 bases matching TRBD1. CDR1 DFQATT and CDR2 SNEGSKA come from the germline V gene (reference sequence). Unmatched junction bases numbered 2, after V lost 3 bases and J lost 7 bases. This CDR3 comprises 11 residues. CDR3 DNA: TGCAGTGCTAGTAGGGGGCCTGGCTACACCTTC. Protein product: CSASRGPGYTF.

The chain uses TRBV9 and TRBJ2-5; D possibly matches TRBD1 or TRBD2 (5 bases each). Trimming shortened V by 2 bases and J by 1 base, and 15 bases separated the two germline ends. CDR1 and CDR2 (germline): SGDLS, YYNGEE. The CDR3 is 16 amino acids. CDR3 in amino acids: CASSVSPGTVQETQYF. DNA for the CDR3: TGTGCCAGCAGCGTCAGCCCCGGGACGGTCCAAGAGACCCAGTACTTC.

The CDR3 here is CASSLGFGPPEAFF. The DNA of the CDR3 is TGCGCCAGCAGCTTAGGATTCGGACCCCCTGAAGCTTTCTTT. V is TRBV5-1 and J is TRBJ1-1; D is uncertain. V lost 2 bases and J lost 6, with 14 bases in between. Germline CDR1 is SGHRS and CDR2 is YFSETQ. This CDR3 region has 14 residues.

This clone was found a few times. V and J are TRBV4-2 and TRBJ1-1; 7 bases align to TRBD1. Germline CDR1 reads LGHNA; CDR2 reads YNFKEQ. The length of the CDR3 is 16 residues. V dropped 3 bases and J dropped 3; count of bases not matched to a gene: 10. CDR3: CASSHAIDRAYTEAFF. The CDR3 DNA sequence: TGTGCCAGCAGCCACGCCATAGACAGGGCATACACTGAAGCTTTCTTT.

The chain couples TRBV5-4 to TRBJ1-1; 8 bases are a match to TRBD1. Germline V gene sequence: CDR1 SGHNT, CDR2 YYREEE (reference sequence). V gave up 0 bases and J gave up 4 bases; unmatched junction bases: 14. This CDR3 contains 18 residues. CDR3 sequence: CASSLGAGGAVGVTEAFF. CDR3 sequence (DNA): TGTGCCAGCAGCTTGGGGGCAGGGGGCGCCGTAGGGGTCACTGAAGCTTTCTTT.